These 14 T cell receptor beta chains were all obtained from the same sample, sequenced in a study of blood T cell repertoires in COVID-19. Measured with immunoSEQ multiplex PCR; TCRdb has only the in-frame clones, and not every one. Found here are more than 85,000 clones, roughly 76% of them singletons; the top ten hold 7.6%. The sequenced sample consisted of peripheral blood. These receptors all come from a woman between 55 and 75 years old with acute or convalescent COVID-19.

This chain uses TRBV6-5 with TRBJ1-2; 7 nucleotides match TRBD1. Germline lookup yields CDR1 MNHEY and CDR2 SVGAGI. Trimming cost V 8 bases and J 6 bases; bases outside gene matches: 9. This CDR3 has 13 residues. The CDR3 bases are TGTGCCAGCTTCGCAGGGGGAGGCGATGGCTACACCTTC. Translated: CASFAGGGDGYTF.

As DNA, the CDR3 is TGTGCCATCAGTCACACCACGGGACATCTCTCTAAAACCGAGCAGTACTTC. Its protein product is CAISHTTGHLSKTEQYF. The chain employs TRBV10-3 and TRBJ2-7; tentative D call: TRBD1 (6 bases). The V end lost 5 bases, the J end lost 6 bases, and 26 bases lay between the germline ends. The V gene's germline CDR1 is ENHRY and CDR2 SYGVKD. The CDR3 length is 17 residues.

This clone appeared a few times. The rearrangement joins TRBV11-2 to TRBJ2-3; 10 nucleotides align to TRBD1. V was pared by 5 bases and J by 5 bases, with 7 bases of the junction left unmatched. Germline V CDR1 and CDR2: SGHAT, FQNNGV. CDR3 length: 15 residues. The CDR3 coding sequence is TGTGCCAGCAGCCGAACCGGGACAGGGGTAGATACGCAGTATTTT. This encodes CASSRTGTGVDTQYF.

This chain joins TRBV4-3 and TRBJ2-7; 10 bases map to TRBD1. The CDR3 totals 14 residues. V lost 4 bases and J lost 7; bases outside the gene matches: 7. Germline V lookup: CDR1 LGHNA, CDR2 YSLEER. CDR3 loop: CASSPGTGVGEQYF. CDR3 in DNA: TGCGCCAGCAGCCCCGGGACAGGGGTAGGGGAGCAGTACTTC.

V usage is TRBV12-3 or TRBV12-4 and J usage is TRBJ1-2; unclear D gene. V was pared by 3 bases and J by 4 bases, with 9 bases between. There are 13 residues in the CDR3. The chain's CDR3 is CASSLQSSYGYTF. CDR3 nucleotides: TGTGCCAGCAGTTTGCAGTCTTCCTATGGCTACACCTTC.

The chain combines TRBV2 with TRBJ1-5; 8 nucleotides match TRBD1. V lost 8 bases to trimming and J lost 8 bases; unmatched junction nucleotides: 8. Germline loops: CDR1 SNHLY, CDR2 FYNNEI. CDR3 length: 13 residues. CDR3 bases: TGTGCCAGCTGCGGACAGGGTGATGAGCCCCAGCATTTT. Amino acid sequence: CASCGQGDEPQHF.

This clone was found once. This chain connects TRBV24-1 to TRBJ2-3; TRBD1 matches at 9 bases. The CDR3 contains 15 residues. The germline gives CDR1 KGHDR, CDR2 SFDVKD. Unmatched junction bases numbered 4, after V lost 2 bases and J lost 5 bases. This chain's CDR3 is CATSDWTGAGDTQYF. For the CDR3, the DNA is TGTGCCACCAGTGATTGGACAGGGGCGGGAGATACGCAGTATTTT.

J is TRBJ1-6 and V is TRBV2, with D possibly being TRBD1 (5 bases). This CDR3 is built from 16 residues. The V gene's germline CDR1 is SNHLY and CDR2 FYNNEI. The V gene lost 6 bases and the J gene lost 4 bases, with 16 bases spanning the gap. CDR3 sequence (DNA): TGTGCCAGCAGCCCCACGCCGCAGGGATATAATTCACCCCTCCACTTT. Translating it yields CASSPTPQGYNSPLHF.

The chain recombines TRBV3-1 (or the pseudogene TRBV3-2) with TRBJ1-6; the D gene is possibly TRBD1 (5 bases). The V and J ends lost 2 bases and 10 bases respectively, with 15 bases between them. This CDR3 contains 15 residues. Germline loops: CDR1 LGHDT, CDR2 YNNKEL (reference sequence). As DNA, the CDR3 is TGTGCCAGCAGCCAACTCCGGGACTTAGGGTCACCCCTCCACTTT. This gives the protein CASSQLRDLGSPLHF.

This clone was observed a few times. The chain uses TRBV19 and TRBJ1-3, with D perhaps TRBD1 (5 bases). V was pared by 0 bases and J by 0 bases, with 12 bases between. CDR3 size: 17 residues. Germline CDR1 and CDR2: LNHDA and SQIVND (reference sequence). The DNA for the CDR3 is TGTGCCAGTAGTATAGATATCCAGGGCGTCTCTGGAAACACCATATATTTT. Its translation is CASSIDIQGVSGNTIYF.

The rearrangement uses TRBV5-1 and TRBJ2-7; 7 bases map to TRBD1. Germline V gene data show CDR1 as SGHRS and CDR2 as YFSETQ. The CDR3 loop spans 14 amino acids. V lost 4 bases to trimming and J lost 6 bases; unmatched junction nucleotides: 10. CDR3 sequence reads: CASSTGDRAREQYF. CDR3 nucleotide sequence: TGCGCCAGCAGCACCGGCGACAGGGCCCGCGAGCAGTACTTC.

This clone showed up just a few times. V usage is TRBV5-1 and J usage is TRBJ1-2; 9 bases fit TRBD1. The CDR3 extends over 19 amino acids. With 0 bases clipped from V and 8 bases from J, the junction kept 20 bases outside the gene matches. Looked up from germline, CDR1 is SGHRS and CDR2 is YFSETQ. The CDR3 bases are TGCGCCAGCAGCTTGGGGGACCCGGGACAGGGCAGATCACGAAAAGGCTACACCTTC. It codes for CASSLGDPGQGRSRKGYTF.

V is TRBV6-5 and J is TRBJ1-1; TRBD1 matches 8 bases. In germline, CDR1 is MNHEY, CDR2 SVGAGI. With 2 bases clipped from V and 4 bases from J, the junction kept 0 bases outside the gene matches. The CDR3 runs to 13 residues. For the CDR3, the DNA is TGTGCCAGCAGTTACACAGGGGGCACTGAAGCTTTCTTT. It is translated as CASSYTGGTEAFF.

The CDR3 here is CASSLAPTSSYNEQFF. CDR3 coding DNA: TGTGCCAGCAGCTTAGCCCCTACGAGCTCCTACAATGAGCAGTTCTTC. V is TRBV7-3 and J is TRBJ2-1; D gene uncertain. Trimming took off 2 bases at V and 0 bases at J, with 11 bases between the two ends. Looked up from germline, CDR1 is SGHTA and CDR2 is FQGTGA. This CDR3 is built from 16 residues.